This T cell receptor beta chain was recovered during a study of cytomegalovirus exposure and HLA in healthy donors. The PCR used 60 Vbeta and 13 Jbeta primers. Only in-frame clones appear in the TCRdb table, and some are missing; sequencing was by immunoSEQ multiplex PCR. Of fewer than 200,000 clones listed, 75% to 85% are singletons. This CDR3 has 15 amino acids. V gave up 0 bases and J gave up 0 bases, with 8 bases separating them. From germline, CDR1 is SGHDN and CDR2 FVKESK. The J gene is TRBJ2-5, the V gene TRBV14; unclear D gene. This TCR was sampled from a girl aged 2-10 years in good health and CMV-seropositive. The specimen sequenced was PBMCs. CDR3 sequence reads: CASSQDRIYQETQYF. The CDR3 DNA reads as TGTGCCAGCAGCCAAGACAGAATTTACCAAGAGACCCAGTACTTC. Full variable domain (outside the CDR3, taken from reference TRBV14 and TRBJ2-5): EAGVTQFPSHSVIEKGQTVTLRCDPISGHDNLYWYRRVMGKEIKFLLHFVKESKQDESGMPNNRFLAERTGGTYSTLKVQPAELEDSGVYFCASSQDRIYQETQYFGPGTRLLVL.